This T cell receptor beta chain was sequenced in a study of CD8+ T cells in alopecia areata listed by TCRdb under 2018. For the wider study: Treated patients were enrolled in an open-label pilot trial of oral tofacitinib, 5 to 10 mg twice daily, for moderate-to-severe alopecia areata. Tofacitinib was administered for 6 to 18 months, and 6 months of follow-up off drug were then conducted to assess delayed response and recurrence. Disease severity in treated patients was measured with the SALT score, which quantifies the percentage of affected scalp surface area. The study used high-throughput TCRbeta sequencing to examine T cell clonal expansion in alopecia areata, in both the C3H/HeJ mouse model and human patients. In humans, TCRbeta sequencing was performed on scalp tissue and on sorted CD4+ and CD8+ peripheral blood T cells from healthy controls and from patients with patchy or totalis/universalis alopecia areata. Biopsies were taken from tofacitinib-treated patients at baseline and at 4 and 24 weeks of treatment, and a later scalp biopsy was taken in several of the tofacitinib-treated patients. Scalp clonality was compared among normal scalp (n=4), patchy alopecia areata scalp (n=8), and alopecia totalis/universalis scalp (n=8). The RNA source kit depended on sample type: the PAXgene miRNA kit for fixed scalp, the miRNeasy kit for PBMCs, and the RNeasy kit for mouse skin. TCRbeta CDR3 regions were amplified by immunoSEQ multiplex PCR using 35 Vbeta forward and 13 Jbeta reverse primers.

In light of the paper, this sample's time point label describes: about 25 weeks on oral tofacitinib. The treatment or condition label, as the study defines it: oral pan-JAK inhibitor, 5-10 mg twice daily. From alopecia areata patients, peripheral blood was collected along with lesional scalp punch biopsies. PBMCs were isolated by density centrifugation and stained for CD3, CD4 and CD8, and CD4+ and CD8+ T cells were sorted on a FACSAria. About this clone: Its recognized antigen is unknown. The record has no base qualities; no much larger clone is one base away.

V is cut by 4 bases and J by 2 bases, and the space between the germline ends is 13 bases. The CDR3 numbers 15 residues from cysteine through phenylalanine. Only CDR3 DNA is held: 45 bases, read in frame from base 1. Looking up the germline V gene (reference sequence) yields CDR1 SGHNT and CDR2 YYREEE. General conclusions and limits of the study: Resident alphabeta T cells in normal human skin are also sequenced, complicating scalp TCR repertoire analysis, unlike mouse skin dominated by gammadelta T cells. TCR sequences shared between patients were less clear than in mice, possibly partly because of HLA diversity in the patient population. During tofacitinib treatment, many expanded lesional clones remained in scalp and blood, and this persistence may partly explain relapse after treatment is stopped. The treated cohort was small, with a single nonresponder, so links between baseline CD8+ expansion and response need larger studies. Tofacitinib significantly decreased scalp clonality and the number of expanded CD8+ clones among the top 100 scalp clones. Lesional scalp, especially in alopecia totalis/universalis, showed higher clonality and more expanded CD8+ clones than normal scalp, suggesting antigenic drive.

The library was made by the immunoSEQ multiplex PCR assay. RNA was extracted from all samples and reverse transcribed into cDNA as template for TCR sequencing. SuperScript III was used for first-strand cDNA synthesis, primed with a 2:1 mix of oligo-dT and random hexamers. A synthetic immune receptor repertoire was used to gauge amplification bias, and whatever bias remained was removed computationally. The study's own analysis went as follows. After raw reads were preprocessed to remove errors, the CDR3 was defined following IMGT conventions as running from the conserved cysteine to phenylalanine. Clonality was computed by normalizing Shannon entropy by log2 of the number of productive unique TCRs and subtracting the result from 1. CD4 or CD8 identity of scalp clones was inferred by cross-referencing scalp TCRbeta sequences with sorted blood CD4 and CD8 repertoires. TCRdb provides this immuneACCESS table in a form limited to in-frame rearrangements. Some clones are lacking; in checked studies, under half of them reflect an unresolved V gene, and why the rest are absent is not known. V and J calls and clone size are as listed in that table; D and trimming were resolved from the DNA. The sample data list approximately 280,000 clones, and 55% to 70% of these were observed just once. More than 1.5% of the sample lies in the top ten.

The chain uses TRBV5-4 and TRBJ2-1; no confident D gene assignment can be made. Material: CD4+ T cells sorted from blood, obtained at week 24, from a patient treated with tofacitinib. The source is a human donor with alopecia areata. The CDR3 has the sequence CASSAAKGAYNEQFF. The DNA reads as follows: TGTGCCAGCAGCGCGGCTAAAGGCGCCTACAATGAGCAGTTCTTC.